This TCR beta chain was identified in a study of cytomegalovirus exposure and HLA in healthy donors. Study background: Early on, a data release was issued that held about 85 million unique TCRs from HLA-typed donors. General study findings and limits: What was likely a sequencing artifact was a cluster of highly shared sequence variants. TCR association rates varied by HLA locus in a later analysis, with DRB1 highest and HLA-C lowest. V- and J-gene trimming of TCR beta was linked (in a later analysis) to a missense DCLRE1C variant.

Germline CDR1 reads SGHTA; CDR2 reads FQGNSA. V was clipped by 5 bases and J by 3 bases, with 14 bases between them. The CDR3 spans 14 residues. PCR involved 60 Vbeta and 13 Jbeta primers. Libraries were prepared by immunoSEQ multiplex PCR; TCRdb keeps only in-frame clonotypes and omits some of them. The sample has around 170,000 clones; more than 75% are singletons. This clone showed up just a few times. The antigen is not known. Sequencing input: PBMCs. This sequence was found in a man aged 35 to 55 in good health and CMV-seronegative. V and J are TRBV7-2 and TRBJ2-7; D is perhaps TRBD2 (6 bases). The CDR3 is CASSRELRIYEQYF. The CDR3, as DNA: TGTGCCAGCAGCCGGGAGTTACGGATCTACGAGCAGTACTTC.